These T cell receptor beta chains were read from a single sample in a study of cytomegalovirus exposure and HLA in healthy donors. Only in-frame clones appear in the TCRdb table, and some are missing; sequencing was by immunoSEQ multiplex PCR. The table includes fewer than 250,000 clones, 82% detected once. The specimen sequenced was PBMCs. The source of these receptors is a man in his forties in good health and CMV-seropositive. Both conserved end residues are part of each CDR3. A D gene is named only where the DNA matches it firmly. The listing skips clone size in some rows; elsewhere it reads once, few, many or a size class.

V: TRBV15; size: NA; J: TRBJ1-5; D: NA; DNA: TGTGCCACCAGAGGAGGCCAGCCCCAGCATTTT; CDR3: CATRGGQPQHF
V: TRBV18; size: NA; J: TRBJ2-3; D: TRBD2; DNA: TGTGCCAGCTCACCAGTGACTAGCATTTTTGCAGATACGCAGTATTTT; CDR3: CASSPVTSIFADTQYF
V: TRBV7-9; size: few; J: TRBJ2-2; D: NA; DNA: TGTGCCAGCAGCGTCGGAGGGAGGAAAAGCGGGGAGCTGTTTTTT; CDR3: CASSVGGRKSGELFF
V: TRBV29-1; size: NA; J: TRBJ1-5; D: TRBD1; DNA: TGCAGCGTCGTGACCCAGGGGGGATTAAATCAGCCCCAGCATTTT; CDR3: CSVVTQGGLNQPQHF
V: TRBV7-8; size: NA; J: TRBJ1-2; D: NA; DNA: TGTGCCAGCAGCTTAGTGGGACGGGGGAACTATGGCTACACCTTC; CDR3: CASSLVGRGNYGYTF
V: TRBV29-1; size: NA; J: TRBJ2-5; D: TRBD2; DNA: TGCAGCCCGTCCCGGGTAGCGGGGCCCCAAGAGACCCAGTACTTC; CDR3: CSPSRVAGPQETQYF
V: TRBV19; size: once; J: TRBJ2-7; D: NA; DNA: TGTGCCAGTAGTATGACGGCGGATGGCGAGCAGTACTTC; CDR3: CASSMTADGEQYF
V: TRBV29-1; size: NA; J: TRBJ2-5; D: NA; DNA: TGCAGCGTTGGTCCTCGGGAGACCCAGTACTTC; CDR3: CSVGPRETQYF
V: TRBV27; size: NA; J: TRBJ2-1; D: TRBD2; DNA: TGTGCCAGCAGCCCCGGGGGGGAGCAGTTCTTC; CDR3: CASSPGGEQFF
V: TRBV30; size: NA; J: TRBJ1-1; D: NA; DNA: TGTGCCTGGAGCCTCGGGGATTGGACTGAAGCTTTCTTT; CDR3: CAWSLGDWTEAFF
V: TRBV11-2; size: NA; J: TRBJ2-5; D: TRBD2; DNA: TGTGCCAGCAGCTTAGCCAGCGGGAGCCAAGAGACCCAGTACTTC; CDR3: CASSLASGSQETQYF
V: TRBV6-5; size: NA; J: TRBJ1-2; D: NA; DNA: TGTGCCAGCAGCAAAACAGGGAGCAACTATGGCTACACCTTC; CDR3: CASSKTGSNYGYTF
V: TRBV9; size: NA; J: TRBJ2-1; D: NA; DNA: TGTGCCAGCAGCGGACGAGGACTATACAATGAGCAGTTCTTC; CDR3: CASSGRGLYNEQFF
V: TRBV6-5; size: NA; J: TRBJ1-5; D: TRBD1; DNA: TGTGCCAGCAGCAGGGGACAGGGTAAAGGGCAGCCCCAGCATTTT; CDR3: CASSRGQGKGQPQHF
V: TRBV11-2; size: NA; J: TRBJ2-5; D: TRBD1; DNA: TGTGCCAGCAGCTTAGGGCTACAGGGGGCGTATGAGACCCAGTACTTC; CDR3: CASSLGLQGAYETQYF
V: TRBV11-3; size: NA; J: TRBJ2-1; D: TRBD2; DNA: TGTGCCAGCAGCTTAGGCGGACTAGCGGGAGGGGAGCAGTTCTTC; CDR3: CASSLGGLAGGEQFF
V: TRBV6-1; size: once; J: TRBJ2-7; D: TRBD1; DNA: TGTGCCAGCAGTTCCGGGACAGGGCGCAACGAGCAGTACTTC; CDR3: CASSSGTGRNEQYF
V: TRBV10-1; size: NA; J: TRBJ2-2; D: NA; DNA: TGCGCCAGCACCTCAGCGGGCGGGGAGCTGTTTTTT; CDR3: CASTSAGGELFF
V: TRBV7-9; size: NA; J: TRBJ1-2; D: TRBD1; DNA: TGTGCCAGCAGCTTACCCAGGGGGAACTATGGCTACACCTTC; CDR3: CASSLPRGNYGYTF
V: TRBV4-1; size: NA; J: TRBJ2-3; D: NA; DNA: TGCGCCAGCAGCCAATTAGGGAGAGTAGTGCAGGCAGATACGCAGTATTTT; CDR3: CASSQLGRVVQADTQYF
V: TRBV28; size: NA; J: TRBJ1-1; D: TRBD1; DNA: TGTGCCAGCAGTCCCCCGACAGGGTCGTTGACTGAAGCTTTCTTT; CDR3: CASSPPTGSLTEAFF
V: TRBV12-2; size: NA; J: TRBJ2-1; D: NA; DNA: TGTGCAAGTCGTAAACTAGCGGGAGATTCTGCATGCGATGAGCAGTTCTTC; CDR3: CASRKLAGDSACDEQFF